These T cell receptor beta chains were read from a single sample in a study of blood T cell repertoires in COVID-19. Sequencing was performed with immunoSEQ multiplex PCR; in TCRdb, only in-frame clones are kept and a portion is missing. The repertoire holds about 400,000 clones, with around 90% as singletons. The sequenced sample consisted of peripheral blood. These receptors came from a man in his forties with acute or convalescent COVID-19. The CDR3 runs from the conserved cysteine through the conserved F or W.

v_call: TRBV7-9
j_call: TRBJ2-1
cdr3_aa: CASSLALGRRYSNNEQFF

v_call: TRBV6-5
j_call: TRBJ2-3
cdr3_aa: CASSPGEWTDTQYF

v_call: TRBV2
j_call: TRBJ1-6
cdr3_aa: CASSGPSAPLHF

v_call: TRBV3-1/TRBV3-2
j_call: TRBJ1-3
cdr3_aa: CASSPLSEGGNTIYF

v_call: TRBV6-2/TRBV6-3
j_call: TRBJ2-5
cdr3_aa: CASSRAGGYQETQYF

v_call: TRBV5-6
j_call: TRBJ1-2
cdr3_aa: CASSRMGQTYGYTF

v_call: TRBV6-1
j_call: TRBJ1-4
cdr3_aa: CATRRDRTDEKLFF

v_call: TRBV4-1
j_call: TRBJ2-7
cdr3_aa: CASSQDGGLGQYF

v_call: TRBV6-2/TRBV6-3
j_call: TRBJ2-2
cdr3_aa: CASSTLQRQGLTGELFF

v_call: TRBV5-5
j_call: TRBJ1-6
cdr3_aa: CASSLDYWRGTGEFPLHF

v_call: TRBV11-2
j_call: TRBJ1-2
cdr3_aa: CASSGRTGAGYGYTF

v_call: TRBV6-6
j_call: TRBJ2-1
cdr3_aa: CASSQGLAVYEQFF

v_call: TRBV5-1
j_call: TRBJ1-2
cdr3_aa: CASSVGTDFQSGYTF

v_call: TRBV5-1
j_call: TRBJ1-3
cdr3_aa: CASSVGQNIGNTIYF

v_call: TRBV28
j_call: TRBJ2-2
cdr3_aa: CASSPALKGGNTGELFF

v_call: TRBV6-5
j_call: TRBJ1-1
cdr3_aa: CASSKGSGNQVRAFF

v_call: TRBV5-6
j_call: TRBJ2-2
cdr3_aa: CASSPTFLAGVGTGELFF

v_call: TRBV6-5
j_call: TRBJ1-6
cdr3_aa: CASSYSSRVGASPLHF

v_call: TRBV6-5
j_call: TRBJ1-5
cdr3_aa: CASTQRDRVDQPQHF

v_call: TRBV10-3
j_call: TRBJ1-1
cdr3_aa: CAISGPDRVGKAFF

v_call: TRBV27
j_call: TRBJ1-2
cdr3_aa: CASSLSIGALYGYTF

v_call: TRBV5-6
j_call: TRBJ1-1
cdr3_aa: CASSLTTGDTEAFF

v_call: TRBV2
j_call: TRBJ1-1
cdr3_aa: CASRIGTARTEAFF

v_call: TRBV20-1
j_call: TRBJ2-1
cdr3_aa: CSASSTHEQFF

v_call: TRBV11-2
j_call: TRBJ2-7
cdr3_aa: CASSFIETGGEQYF

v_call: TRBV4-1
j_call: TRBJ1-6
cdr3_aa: CASSQEVRQSNSPLHF

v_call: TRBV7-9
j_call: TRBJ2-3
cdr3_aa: CASSLDAGGRDTQYF

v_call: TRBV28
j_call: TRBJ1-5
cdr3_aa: CASSLPGTGDLHSNQPQHF

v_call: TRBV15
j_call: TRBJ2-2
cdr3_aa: CATRVGHENTGELFF

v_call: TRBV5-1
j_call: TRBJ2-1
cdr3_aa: CASSFTSGNSYNEQFF

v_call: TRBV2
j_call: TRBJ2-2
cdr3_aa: CASSQSRGTGELFF

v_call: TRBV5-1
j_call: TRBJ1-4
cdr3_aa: CASSQGQGREKLFF

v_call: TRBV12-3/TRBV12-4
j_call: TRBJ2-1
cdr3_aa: CASSLIGLDEQFF

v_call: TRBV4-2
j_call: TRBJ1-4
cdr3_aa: CASSQESRLNEKLFF

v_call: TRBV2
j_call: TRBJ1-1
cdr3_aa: CASTRTVQGRAFF

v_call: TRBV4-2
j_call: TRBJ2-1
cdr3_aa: CASSQEFGLAIF

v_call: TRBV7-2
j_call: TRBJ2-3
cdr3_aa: CASSAGGVSTDTQYF

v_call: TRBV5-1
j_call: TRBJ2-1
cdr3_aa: CASSFGQVYNEQFF

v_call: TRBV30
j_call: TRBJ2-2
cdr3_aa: CAWAPVGLVDTGELFF

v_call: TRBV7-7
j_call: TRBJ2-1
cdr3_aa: CASSPDRGEYNEQFF

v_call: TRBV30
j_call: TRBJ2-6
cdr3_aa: CAWRRGGANVLTF

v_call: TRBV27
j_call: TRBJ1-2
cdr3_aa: CASSFDKDYGYTF

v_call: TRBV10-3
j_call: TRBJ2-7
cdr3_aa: CAISDSGQGDEQYF

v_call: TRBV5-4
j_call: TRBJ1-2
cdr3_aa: CASSWWTGGGYTF